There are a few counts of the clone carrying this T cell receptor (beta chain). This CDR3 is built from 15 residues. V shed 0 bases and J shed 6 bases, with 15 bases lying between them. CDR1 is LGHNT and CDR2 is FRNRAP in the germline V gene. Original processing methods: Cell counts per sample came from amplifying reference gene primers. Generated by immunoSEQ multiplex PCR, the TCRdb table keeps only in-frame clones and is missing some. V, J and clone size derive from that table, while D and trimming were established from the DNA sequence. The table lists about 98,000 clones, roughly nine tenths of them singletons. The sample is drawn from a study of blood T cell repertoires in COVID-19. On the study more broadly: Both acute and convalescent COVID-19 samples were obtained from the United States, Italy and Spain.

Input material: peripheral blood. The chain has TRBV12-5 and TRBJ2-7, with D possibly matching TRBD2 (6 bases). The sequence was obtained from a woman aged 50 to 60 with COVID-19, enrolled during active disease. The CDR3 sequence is CASGLVGGSWGEQYF. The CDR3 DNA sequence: TGTGCTAGTGGTTTGGTAGGAGGGTCCTGGGGCGAGCAGTACTTC. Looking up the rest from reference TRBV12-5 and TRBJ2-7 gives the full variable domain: DARVTQTPRHKVTEMGQEVTMRCQPILGHNTVFWYRQTMMQGLELLAYFRNRAPLDDSGMPKDRFSAEMPDATLATLKIQPSEPRDSAVYFCASGLVGGSWGEQYFGPGTRLTVT.